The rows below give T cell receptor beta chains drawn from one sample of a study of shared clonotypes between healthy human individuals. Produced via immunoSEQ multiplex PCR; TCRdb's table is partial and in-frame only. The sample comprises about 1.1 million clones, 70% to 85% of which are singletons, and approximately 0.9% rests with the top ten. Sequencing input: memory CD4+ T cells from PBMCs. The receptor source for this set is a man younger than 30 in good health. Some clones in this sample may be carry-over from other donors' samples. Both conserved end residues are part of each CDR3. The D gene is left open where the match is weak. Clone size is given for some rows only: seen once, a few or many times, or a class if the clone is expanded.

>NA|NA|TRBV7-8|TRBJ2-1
CASSRNRLVGNEQFF
TGTGCCAGCAGCCGAAATCGCTTAGTTGGGAATGAGCAGTTCTTC
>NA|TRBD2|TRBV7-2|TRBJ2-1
CATQAGGTYNEQFF
TGTGCCACCCAAGCGGGGGGTACCTACAATGAGCAGTTCTTC
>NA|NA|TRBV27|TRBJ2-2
CASSFWTGELFF
TGTGCCAGCAGTTTTTGGACCGGGGAGCTGTTTTTT
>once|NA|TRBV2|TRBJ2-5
CASSVNTQETQYF
TGTGCCAGCAGTGTAAACACGCAAGAGACCCAGTACTTC
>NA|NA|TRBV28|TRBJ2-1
CASSILSGNNEQFF
TGTGCCAGCAGTATCTTATCAGGGAACAATGAGCAGTTCTTC
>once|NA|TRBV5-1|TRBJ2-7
CASSSRGDILYEQYF
TGCGCCAGCAGCAGCCGAGGGGACATATTATACGAGCAGTACTTC
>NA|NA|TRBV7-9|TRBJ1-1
CASSLFLTEAFF
TGTGCCAGCAGCTTGTTTCTCACTGAAGCTTTCTTT
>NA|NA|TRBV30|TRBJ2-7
CAWSMAHEQYF
TGTGCCTGGAGTATGGCCCACGAGCAGTACTTC
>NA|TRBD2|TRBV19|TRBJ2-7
CASSIERGANEQYF
TGTGCCAGTAGTATAGAGCGGGGGGCCAACGAGCAGTACTTC
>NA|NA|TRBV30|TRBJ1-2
CAWSRVTVPYTF
TGTGCCTGGAGTAGAGTGACAGTACCCTACACCTTC
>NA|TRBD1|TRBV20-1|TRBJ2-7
CSARYRGDHYF
TGCAGTGCCAGGTACAGGGGGGATCACTACTTC
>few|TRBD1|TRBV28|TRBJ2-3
CASQGARFGTDTQYF
TGTGCCAGCCAGGGGGCTCGGTTCGGCACAGATACGCAGTATTTT
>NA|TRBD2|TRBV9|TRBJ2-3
CASSVVGTSGLRNTQYF
TGTGCCAGCAGCGTAGTGGGGACTAGCGGGTTGAGGAATACGCAGTATTTT
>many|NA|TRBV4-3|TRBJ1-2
CASSQGVDYGYTF
TGCGCCAGCAGCCAAGGGGTAGACTATGGCTACACCTTC
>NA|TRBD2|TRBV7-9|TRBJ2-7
CASSPRTSSHYEQYF
TGTGCCAGCAGCCCTCGGACTAGTTCTCACTACGAGCAGTACTTC
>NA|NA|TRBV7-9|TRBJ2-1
CASSFLTVGGNEQFF
TGTGCCAGCAGCTTTCTGACAGTCGGAGGCAATGAGCAGTTCTTC
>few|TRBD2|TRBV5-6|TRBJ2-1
CASSGPGLAVYNEQFF
TGTGCCAGCAGCGGCCCAGGACTAGCAGTCTACAATGAGCAGTTCTTC
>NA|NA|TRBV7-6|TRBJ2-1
CASSLGWEGFNEQFF
TGTGCCAGCAGCCTTGGGTGGGAAGGATTCAATGAGCAGTTCTTC
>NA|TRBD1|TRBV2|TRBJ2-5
CASSELGGPETQYF
TGTGCCAGCAGTGAATTAGGGGGCCCAGAGACCCAGTACTTC
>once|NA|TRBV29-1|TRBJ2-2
CSAAVGPNTGELLF
TGCAGCGCGGCTGTGGGTCCGAACACCGGGGAGCTGCTTTTC
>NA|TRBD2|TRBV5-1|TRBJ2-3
CASSLTSGSPDTQYF
TGCGCCAGCAGCTTAACTAGCGGGAGCCCAGATACGCAGTATTTT
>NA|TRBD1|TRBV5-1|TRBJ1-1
CASSLGGTGGNTEAFF
TGCGCCAGCAGCTTGGGCGGGACAGGAGGGAACACTGAAGCTTTCTTT
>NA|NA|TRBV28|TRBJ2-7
CASSPASTREQYF
TGTGCCAGCAGTCCCGCTTCTACGCGAGAGCAGTACTTC
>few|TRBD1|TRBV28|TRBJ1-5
CASTPSPGETGINQPQHF
TGTGCCAGCACCCCCAGCCCTGGAGAGACAGGGATCAATCAGCCCCAGCATTTT
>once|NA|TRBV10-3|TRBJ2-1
CAISTRGDEQFF
TGTGCCATCAGCACCAGGGGCGATGAGCAGTTCTTC
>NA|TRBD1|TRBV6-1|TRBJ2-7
CASSEWGTGVAYEQYF
TGTGCCAGCAGTGAATGGGGAACAGGGGTAGCCTACGAGCAGTACTTC
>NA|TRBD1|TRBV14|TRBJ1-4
CASGRGQANEKLFF
TGTGCCAGCGGCAGAGGACAGGCTAATGAAAAACTGTTTTTT
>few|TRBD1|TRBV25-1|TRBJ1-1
CASSEWTGNTEAFF
TGTGCCAGCAGTGAATGGACAGGGAACACTGAAGCTTTCTTT
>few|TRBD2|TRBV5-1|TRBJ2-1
CASSLVPSGGFRSYNEQFF
TGCGCCAGCAGCTTGGTGCCTAGCGGAGGCTTCCGGTCCTACAATGAGCAGTTCTTC
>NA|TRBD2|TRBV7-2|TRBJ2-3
CASSPGDSGRADTQYF
TGTGCCAGCAGCCCCGGGGATAGCGGGAGAGCAGATACGCAGTATTTT
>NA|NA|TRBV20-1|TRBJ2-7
CASATQGEQYF
TGCGCCTCAGCAACTCAGGGCGAGCAGTACTTC
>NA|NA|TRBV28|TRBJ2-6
CASCASSRANVLTF
TGTGCCAGCTGCGCGAGTTCCAGGGCCAACGTCCTGACTTTC
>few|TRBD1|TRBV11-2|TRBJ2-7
CASTSWDSRVHEQYF
TGTGCCAGCACCTCCTGGGACAGCCGCGTCCACGAGCAGTACTTC
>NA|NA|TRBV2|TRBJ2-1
CASRKRGRRVDEQFF
TGTGCCAGCAGAAAACGGGGACGGAGGGTTGACGAGCAGTTCTTC
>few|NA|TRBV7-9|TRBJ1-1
CASSFRKGAEAFF
TGTGCCAGCAGCTTTCGGAAGGGCGCTGAAGCTTTCTTT
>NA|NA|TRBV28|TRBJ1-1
CASSFSGGRIAEAFF
TGTGCCAGCAGTTTCAGCGGGGGGCGCATCGCTGAAGCTTTCTTT
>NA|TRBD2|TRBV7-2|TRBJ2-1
CASRSTSGKGEQFF
TGTGCCAGCAGGTCCACTAGCGGGAAAGGTGAGCAGTTCTTC
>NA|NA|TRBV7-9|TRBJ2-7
CASSLGRQSYEQYF
TGTGCCAGCAGCTTGGGACGACAATCCTACGAGCAGTACTTC
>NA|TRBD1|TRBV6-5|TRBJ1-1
CASSLDRGNTEAFF
TGTGCCAGCAGTTTGGACAGGGGGAACACTGAAGCTTTCTTT
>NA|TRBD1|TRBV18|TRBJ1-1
CASSPRTGEEVAFF
TGTGCCAGCTCACCCAGGACAGGGGAGGAGGTAGCTTTCTTT
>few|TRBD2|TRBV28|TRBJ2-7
CASTGTSGSYEQYF
TGTGCCAGCACCGGGACTAGCGGGAGCTACGAGCAGTACTTC
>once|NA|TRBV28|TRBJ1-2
CASTEANYGYTF
TGTGCCAGCACCGAAGCTAACTATGGCTACACCTTC
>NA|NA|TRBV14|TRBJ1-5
CASSQKRGGGGQPQHF
TGTGCCAGCAGCCAAAAAAGGGGTGGGGGAGGTCAGCCCCAGCATTTT